The rows below give T cell receptor beta chains drawn from one sample of a study of cytomegalovirus exposure and HLA in healthy donors. TCRdb's table, derived via immunoSEQ multiplex PCR, lists solely in-frame clones and lacks some. This sample carries roughly 200,000 clones, 70% to 85% of them seen once, and the ten largest clones take around 1.7%. The material sequenced was PBMCs. The receptor source for this set is a man aged 50 to 60 in good health and CMV-seronegative. CDR3s include the opening cysteine and the closing phenylalanine or tryptophan. Each record gives: clone size, D gene, V gene, J gene, CDR3 length, CDR3 DNA, CDR3 protein. A D gene is named only where the DNA matches it firmly. Expanded clones get a size class; other rows say once, few or many, or leave the size out.

size: .
D: .
V: TRBV27
J: TRBJ2-7
length: 14
DNA: TGTGCCAGCAGTATACAGGCCCTCTCCTACGAGCAGTACTTC
CDR3: CASSIQALSYEQYF

size: .
D: .
V: TRBV27
J: TRBJ1-5
length: 13
DNA: TGTGCCAGCAGGCGCTATAGCAATCAGCCCCAGCATTTT
CDR3: CASRRYSNQPQHF

size: .
D: .
V: TRBV4-1
J: TRBJ2-7
length: 15
DNA: TGCGCCAGCAGCCAAGAACCGGGAGATTCCTACGAGCAGTACTTC
CDR3: CASSQEPGDSYEQYF

size: .
D: TRBD2
V: TRBV5-1
J: TRBJ2-3
length: 15
DNA: TGCGCCAGCAGCTTGGGGACTAGCTTGTCAGATACGCAGTATTTT
CDR3: CASSLGTSLSDTQYF

size: .
D: .
V: TRBV6-5
J: TRBJ2-7
length: 15
DNA: TGTGCCAGCAGTTACTCGAGGCAGGGCTTCTACGAGCAGTACTTC
CDR3: CASSYSRQGFYEQYF

size: once
D: TRBD2
V: TRBV2
J: TRBJ2-7
length: 14
DNA: TGTGCCAGCACGCCGGGGGGGACGAACTACGAGCAGTACTTC
CDR3: CASTPGGTNYEQYF

size: .
D: TRBD1
V: TRBV7-9
J: TRBJ1-4
length: 14
DNA: TGTGCCAGCAGCCCCGGACAGGTTAATGAAAAACTGTTTTTT
CDR3: CASSPGQVNEKLFF

size: .
D: TRBD1
V: TRBV30
J: TRBJ2-7
length: 14
DNA: TGTGCCTGGAGTGCAGGACAGGGGAGGGCTCGTTGGTACTTC
CDR3: CAWSAGQGRARWYF

size: .
D: .
V: TRBV9
J: TRBJ1-1
length: 19
DNA: TGTGCCAGCAGCGTAGCTACGGGGATTCCCGGGACAATAGACCCTGAAGCTTTCTTT
CDR3: CASSVATGIPGTIDPEAFF

size: once
D: .
V: TRBV28
J: TRBJ2-4
length: 14
DNA: TGTGCCAGCAGTTCACCCCCGACCGGGGACATTCAGTACTTC
CDR3: CASSSPPTGDIQYF

size: few
D: .
V: TRBV15
J: TRBJ2-7
length: 13
DNA: TGTGCCACCAGCAGACAACAGGGCGACGAGCAGTACTTC
CDR3: CATSRQQGDEQYF

size: .
D: TRBD1
V: TRBV25-1
J: TRBJ2-5
length: 13
DNA: TGTGCCAGCAGACGGACAGGGGGCCGGGTCCAGTACTTC
CDR3: CASRRTGGRVQYF

size: .
D: TRBD1
V: TRBV6-5
J: TRBJ1-2
length: 15
DNA: TGTGCCAGCAGTTACACAGGGGCGGCTAACTATGGCTACACCTTC
CDR3: CASSYTGAANYGYTF

size: few
D: .
V: TRBV5-1
J: TRBJ2-3
length: 14
DNA: TGCGCCAGCAGCTCCAACAGGGCCGCAGATACGCAGTATTTT
CDR3: CASSSNRAADTQYF

size: .
D: .
V: TRBV28
J: TRBJ1-5
length: 17
DNA: TGTGCCAGCAGTTTCTCGTTCAGGGCTTTAGTCAATCAGCCCCAGCATTTT
CDR3: CASSFSFRALVNQPQHF

size: .
D: .
V: TRBV19
J: TRBJ2-2
length: 13
DNA: TGTGCCAGTAGCCCCAGGTGGACCGGGGAGCTGTTTTTT
CDR3: CASSPRWTGELFF

size: .
D: .
V: TRBV6-5
J: TRBJ1-6
length: 14
DNA: TGTGCCAGCAGTTACCAGGGAGGGAATTCACCCCTCCACTTT
CDR3: CASSYQGGNSPLHF

size: .
D: .
V: TRBV18
J: TRBJ2-5
length: 14
DNA: TGTGCCACCACAGGTGTACTCAGCCAAGAGACCCAGTACTTC
CDR3: CATTGVLSQETQYF

size: .
D: .
V: TRBV11-2
J: TRBJ1-4
length: 13
DNA: TGTGCCAGCAGCTTGCCCCGTCGGGAAAAACTGTTTTTT
CDR3: CASSLPRREKLFF

size: once
D: .
V: TRBV7-2
J: TRBJ1-5
length: 14
DNA: TGTGCCAGCAGCTTGACGGGGATTAATCAGCCCCAGCATTTT
CDR3: CASSLTGINQPQHF

size: .
D: TRBD1
V: TRBV9
J: TRBJ2-3
length: 18
DNA: TGTGCCAGCAGCGTAGCTACAGGGGTACAGGGAGGCACAGATACGCAGTATTTT
CDR3: CASSVATGVQGGTDTQYF

size: .
D: TRBD1
V: TRBV30
J: TRBJ1-6
length: 15
DNA: TGTGCCTGGAGTGTACTCCGAGGGGGCTCTTCACCCCTCCACTTT
CDR3: CAWSVLRGGSSPLHF